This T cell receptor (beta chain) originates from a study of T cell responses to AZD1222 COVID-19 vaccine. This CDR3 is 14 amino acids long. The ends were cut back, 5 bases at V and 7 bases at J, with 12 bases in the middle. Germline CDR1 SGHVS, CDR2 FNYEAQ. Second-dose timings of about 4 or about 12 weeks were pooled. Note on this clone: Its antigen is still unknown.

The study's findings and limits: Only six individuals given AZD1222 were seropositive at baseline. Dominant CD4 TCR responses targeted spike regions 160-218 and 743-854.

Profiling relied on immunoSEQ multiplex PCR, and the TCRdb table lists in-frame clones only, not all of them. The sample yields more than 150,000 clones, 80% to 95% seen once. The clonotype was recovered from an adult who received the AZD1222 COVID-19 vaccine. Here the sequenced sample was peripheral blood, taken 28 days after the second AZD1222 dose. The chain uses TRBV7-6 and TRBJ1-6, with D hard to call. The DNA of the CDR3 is TGTGCCAGCAGCCCCACCGTTGAAAATTCACCCCTCCACTTT. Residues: CASSPTVENSPLHF.